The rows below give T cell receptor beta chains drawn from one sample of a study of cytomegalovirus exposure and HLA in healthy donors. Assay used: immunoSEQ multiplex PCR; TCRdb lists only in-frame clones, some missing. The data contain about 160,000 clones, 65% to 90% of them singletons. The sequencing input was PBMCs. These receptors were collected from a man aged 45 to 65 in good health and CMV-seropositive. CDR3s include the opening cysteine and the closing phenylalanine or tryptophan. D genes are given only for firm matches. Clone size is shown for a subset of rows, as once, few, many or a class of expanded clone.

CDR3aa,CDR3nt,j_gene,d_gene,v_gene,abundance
CASSSTGKSPLHF,TGTGCCAGCAGCTCCACAGGAAAGTCACCCCTCCACTTT,TRBJ1-6,-,TRBV13,-
CAWHRSNTGELFF,TGTGCCTGGCACAGGAGCAACACCGGGGAGCTGTTTTTT,TRBJ2-2,-,TRBV30,-
CASINTGYTEAFF,TGTGCCAGCATCAACACGGGGTACACTGAAGCTTTCTTT,TRBJ1-1,-,TRBV6-6,-
CASHTGATNEKLFF,TGCGCCAGCCACACGGGGGCAACTAATGAAAAACTGTTTTTT,TRBJ1-4,-,TRBV23-1,-
CSSSLIGGGLFF,TGTTCCAGCAGCTTAATTGGGGGGGGACTGTTTTTT,TRBJ1-4,-,TRBV7-9,-
CASSLGPSYEQYF,TGTGCCAGCAGTTTGGGGCCCTCCTACGAGCAGTACTTC,TRBJ2-7,-,TRBV28,-
CASSYPRTVNYGYTF,TGTGCCAGCAGTTATCCCAGGACAGTTAACTATGGCTACACCTTC,TRBJ1-2,-,TRBV6-5,-
CAWDGTDSYEQYF,TGTGCCTGGGACGGGACTGACTCCTACGAGCAGTACTTC,TRBJ2-7,-,TRBV30,-
CASSSGVPRGQPQHF,TGTGCCAGCAGCTCAGGGGTGCCCCGTGGTCAGCCCCAGCATTTT,TRBJ1-5,-,TRBV5-4,-
CASRTSSGTYEQYF,TGTGCCAGCAGAACCTCTAGCGGGACGTACGAGCAGTACTTC,TRBJ2-7,TRBD2,TRBV28,-
CASSEEGFTEAFF,TGTGCCAGCAGTGAGGAGGGTTTCACTGAAGCTTTCTTT,TRBJ1-1,-,TRBV2,few
CASSLPGTGKETQYF,TGTGCCAGCAGCTTGCCCGGGACAGGGAAAGAGACCCAGTACTTC,TRBJ2-5,TRBD1,TRBV5-6,-
CAARGTGVTEAFF,TGCGCCGCCAGGGGGACAGGGGTCACTGAAGCTTTCTTT,TRBJ1-1,TRBD1,TRBV10-2,once
CASSLDARSNEQFF,TGCGCCAGCAGCTTGGACGCGAGGAGCAATGAGCAGTTCTTC,TRBJ2-1,-,TRBV5-1,-
CASSLGAGGTGELFF,TGTGCCAGCAGCTTGGGGGCAGGGGGGACCGGGGAGCTGTTTTTT,TRBJ2-2,-,TRBV5-4,-
CASSPMGGGGNQPQHF,TGTGCCAGCAGCCCAATGGGAGGGGGAGGCAATCAGCCCCAGCATTTT,TRBJ1-5,-,TRBV7-2,-
CASSGERGTDTQYF,TGTGCCAGCAGCGGAGAGAGGGGCACAGATACGCAGTATTTT,TRBJ2-3,-,TRBV9,few
CASSRGQGADGNTIYF,TGCGCCAGCAGCCGGGGACAGGGGGCCGATGGAAACACCATATATTTT,TRBJ1-3,TRBD1,TRBV5-1,-
CASSNRDRGEAFF,TGTGCCAGCAGCAACCGGGACAGGGGTGAAGCTTTCTTT,TRBJ1-1,TRBD1,TRBV6-5,-
CAWSWVAGGEQFF,TGTGCCTGGAGTTGGGTAGCGGGAGGTGAGCAGTTCTTC,TRBJ2-1,TRBD2,TRBV30,-
CASTRVNTGELFF,TGTGCCAGTACGAGGGTTAACACCGGGGAGCTGTTTTTT,TRBJ2-2,-,TRBV19,-
CAWNRATGELFF,TGTGCCTGGAACAGGGCAACCGGGGAGCTGTTTTTT,TRBJ2-2,-,TRBV30,-
CASSYSRDSQETQYF,TGTGCCAGCAGTTACTCGAGGGACAGCCAAGAGACCCAGTACTTC,TRBJ2-5,TRBD1,TRBV6-5,-
CASSPTGTIDTGELFF,TGTGCCAGCAGCCCCACAGGAACCATAGATACCGGGGAGCTGTTTTTT,TRBJ2-2,-,TRBV7-6,-
CATSWSGDNSPLHF,TGTGCCACCAGCTGGTCAGGGGATAATTCACCCCTCCACTTT,TRBJ1-6,-,TRBV15,-
CASSGGTEYEQYF,TGTGCCAGCAGCGGGGGGACAGAATACGAGCAGTACTTC,TRBJ2-7,-,TRBV5-6,once
CASSVVPGYQETQYF,TGTGCCAGCAGCGTAGTGCCCGGGTACCAAGAGACCCAGTACTTC,TRBJ2-5,-,TRBV9,-
CASSQDPGVYGYTF,TGCGCCAGCAGCCAAGATCCGGGGGTCTATGGCTACACCTTC,TRBJ1-2,-,TRBV4-1,-
CASSLESGRGTGELFF,TGTGCCAGCAGCCTAGAGTCTGGGAGAGGCACCGGGGAGCTGTTTTTT,TRBJ2-2,-,TRBV7-2,-
CASSSPSDTEAFF,TGTGCCAGCAGCTCCCCGTCCGACACTGAAGCTTTCTTT,TRBJ1-1,-,TRBV7-2,-
CASSFVASQPQHF,TGTGCCAGCAGTTTTGTAGCGAGTCAGCCCCAGCATTTT,TRBJ1-5,-,TRBV28,once
CASSPLAREQYF,TGTGCCAGCTCGCCACTAGCACGCGAGCAGTACTTC,TRBJ2-7,-,TRBV18,-
CASTSDRGSEQYF,TGTGCCAGCACCTCGGACAGGGGCAGCGAGCAGTACTTC,TRBJ2-7,TRBD1,TRBV6-6,-
CASSTPGTREETQYF,TGTGCCAGCAGCACCCCCGGGACTAGGGAAGAGACCCAGTACTTC,TRBJ2-5,TRBD2,TRBV5-8,-
CASSLQGGAVNEQYF,TGTGCCAGCAGTCTCCAGGGCGGGGCGGTAAACGAGCAGTACTTC,TRBJ2-7,-,TRBV6-5,-
CASSVASSGNTIYF,TGTGCCAGCAGCGTAGCCAGTTCTGGAAACACCATATATTTT,TRBJ1-3,-,TRBV9,-
CASSPQGRQGRAYEQYF,TGTGCCAGCAGCCCCCAGGGTCGACAGGGGAGGGCCTACGAGCAGTACTTC,TRBJ2-7,-,TRBV9,few
CASSTQGAQAGELFF,TGTGCCAGTAGTACGCAAGGAGCCCAAGCCGGGGAGCTGTTTTTT,TRBJ2-2,-,TRBV19,-
CASSPYRVGYTF,TGTGCCAGCAGTCCTTACAGGGTTGGCTACACCTTC,TRBJ1-2,-,TRBV27,-
CARSRWTSWDNEQFF,TGTGCCAGAAGCCGCTGGACTAGCTGGGACAATGAGCAGTTCTTC,TRBJ2-1,TRBD2,TRBV5-3,-
CSVVDRGVSVLTF,TGCAGCGTTGTTGACAGGGGAGTGTCCGTCCTGACTTTC,TRBJ2-6,TRBD1,TRBV29-1,-
CASSLGSLAKNSQYF,TGTGCCAGCAGCTTAGGCAGTCTAGCCAAAAACAGTCAGTACTTC,TRBJ2-4,-,TRBV7-3,-
CAISDGDNYNEQFF,TGTGCCATCAGTGATGGGGACAACTACAATGAGCAGTTCTTC,TRBJ2-1,-,TRBV10-3,-